This is a list of T cell receptor beta chains from one sample in a study of cytomegalovirus exposure and HLA in healthy donors. Profiling relied on immunoSEQ multiplex PCR, and the TCRdb table lists in-frame clones only, not all of them. The sample gives 50,000 or so clones, approximately 80% of which show up once; approximately 2.4% is in the top ten. The specimen sequenced was PBMCs. The receptors shown here come from a female donor in good health and CMV-seronegative. The conserved cysteine and the conserved F or W are not part of the CDR3 here. The order of the fields is V gene, J gene, CDR3 protein.

>TRBV14|TRBJ2-1
ASSRGSQYNEQF
>TRBV6-5|TRBJ2-5
ASSYAGVETQY
>TRBV5-4|TRBJ1-4
ASSYLGGEEKLF
>TRBV4-2|TRBJ1-3
ASSPSGQGLVSSGNTIY
>TRBV2|TRBJ1-2
ASSEEEDYGYT
>TRBV30|TRBJ2-6
AWGTGDGANVLT
>TRBV18|TRBJ2-1
ASSPRAGTDNEQF
>TRBV19|TRBJ2-1
ASTKAGGVSSEQF
>TRBV6-1|TRBJ2-3
ASSEIRLAGGPTDTQY
>TRBV11-2|TRBJ1-3
ASSLVPADSGNTIY
>TRBV27|TRBJ2-7
ASSSRERSSYEQY
>TRBV7-2|TRBJ2-3
ASSLVLAGSTDTQY
>TRBV11-3|TRBJ2-3
ASSPGTSGRGDTQY
>TRBV19|TRBJ1-5
ASQGLSNQPQH
>TRBV30|TRBJ1-1
AWGRQGMRTEAF
>TRBV15|-
ATSRGGQAFYEQY
>TRBV6-5|TRBJ1-2
ASRRQGARGYT
>TRBV5-4|TRBJ1-4
ASSRPGQENEKLF
>TRBV7-6|TRBJ2-1
ASSLRQGAGNEQF
>TRBV9|TRBJ2-7
ASSVGTATYEQY